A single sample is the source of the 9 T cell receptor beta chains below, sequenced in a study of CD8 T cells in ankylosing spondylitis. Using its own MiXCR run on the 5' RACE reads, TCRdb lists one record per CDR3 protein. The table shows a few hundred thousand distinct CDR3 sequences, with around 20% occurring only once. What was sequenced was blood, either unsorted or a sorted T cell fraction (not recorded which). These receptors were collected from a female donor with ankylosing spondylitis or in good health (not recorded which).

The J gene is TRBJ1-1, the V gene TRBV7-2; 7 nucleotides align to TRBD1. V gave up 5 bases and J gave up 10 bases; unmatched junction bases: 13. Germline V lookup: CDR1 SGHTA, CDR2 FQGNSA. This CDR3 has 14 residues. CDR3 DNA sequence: TGTGCCAGCAGCCTACGGACAGGTTCATTGGGAGCTTTCTTT. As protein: CASSLRTGSLGAFF.

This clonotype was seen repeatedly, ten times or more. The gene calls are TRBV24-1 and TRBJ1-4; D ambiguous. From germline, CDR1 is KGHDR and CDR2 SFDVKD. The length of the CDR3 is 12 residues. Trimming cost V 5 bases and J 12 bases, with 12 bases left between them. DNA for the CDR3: TGTGCCACCAGTGCCTGGGGAAGCCAACTGTTTTTT. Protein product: CATSAWGSQLFF.

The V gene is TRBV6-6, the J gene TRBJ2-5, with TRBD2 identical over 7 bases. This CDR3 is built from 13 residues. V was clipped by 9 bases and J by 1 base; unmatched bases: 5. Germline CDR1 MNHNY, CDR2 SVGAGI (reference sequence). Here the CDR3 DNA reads TGTGCCAGTACTCGGACTAGCCAAGAGACCCAGTACTTC. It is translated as CASTRTSQETQYF.

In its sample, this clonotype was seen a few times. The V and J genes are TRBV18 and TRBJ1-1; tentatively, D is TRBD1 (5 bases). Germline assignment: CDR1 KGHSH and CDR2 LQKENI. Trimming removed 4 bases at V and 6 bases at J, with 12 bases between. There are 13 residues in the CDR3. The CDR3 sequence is CASSRGRGSEAFF. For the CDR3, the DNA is TGTGCCAGCTCACGAGGGAGGGGTTCTGAAGCTTTCTTT. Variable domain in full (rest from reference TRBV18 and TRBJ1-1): NAGVMQNPRHLVRRRGQEARLRCSPMKGHSHVYWYRQLPEEGLKFMVYLQKENIIDESGMPKERFSAEFPKEGPSILRIQQVVRGDSAAYFCASSRGRGSEAFFGQGTRLTVV.

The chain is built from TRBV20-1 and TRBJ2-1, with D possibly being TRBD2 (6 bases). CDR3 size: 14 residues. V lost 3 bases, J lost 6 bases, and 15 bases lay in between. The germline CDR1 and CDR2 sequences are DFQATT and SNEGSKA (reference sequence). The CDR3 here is CSARVGSGINEQFF. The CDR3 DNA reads TGCAGTGCTAGGGTGGGTAGCGGTATCAATGAGCAGTTCTTC.

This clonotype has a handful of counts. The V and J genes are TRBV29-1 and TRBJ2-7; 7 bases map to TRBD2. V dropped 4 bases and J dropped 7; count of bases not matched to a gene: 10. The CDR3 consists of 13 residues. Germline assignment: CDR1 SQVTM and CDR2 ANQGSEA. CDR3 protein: CSVALRLAEEQYF. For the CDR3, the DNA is TGCAGCGTTGCGTTGAGACTAGCTGAAGAGCAGTACTTC.

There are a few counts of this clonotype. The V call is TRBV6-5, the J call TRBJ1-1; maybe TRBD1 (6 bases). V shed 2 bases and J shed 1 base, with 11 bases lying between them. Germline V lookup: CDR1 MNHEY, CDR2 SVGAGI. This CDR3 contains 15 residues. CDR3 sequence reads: CASSYRGTPNTEAFF. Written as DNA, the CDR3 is TGTGCCAGCAGTTACAGGGGGACACCGAACACTGAAGCTTTCTTT.

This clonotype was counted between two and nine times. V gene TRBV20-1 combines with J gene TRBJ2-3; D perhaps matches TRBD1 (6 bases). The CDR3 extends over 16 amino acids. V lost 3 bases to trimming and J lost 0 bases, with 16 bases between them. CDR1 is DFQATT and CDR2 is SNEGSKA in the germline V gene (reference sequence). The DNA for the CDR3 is TGCAGTGCTAGGGCTCAGGGGAGCGGTAGCACAGATACGCAGTATTTT. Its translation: CSARAQGSGSTDTQYF.

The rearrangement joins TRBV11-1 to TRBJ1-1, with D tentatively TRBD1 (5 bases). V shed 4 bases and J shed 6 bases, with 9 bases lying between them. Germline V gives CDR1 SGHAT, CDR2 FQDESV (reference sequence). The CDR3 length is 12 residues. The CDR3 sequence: CASSSGTAEAFF. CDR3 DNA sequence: TGTGCCAGCAGCTCAGGGACCGCTGAAGCTTTCTTT. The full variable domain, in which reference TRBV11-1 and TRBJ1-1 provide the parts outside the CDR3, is EAEVAQSPRYKITEKSQAVAFWCDPISGHATLYWYRQILGQGPELLVQFQDESVVDDSQLPKDRFSAERLKGVDSTLKIQPAELGDSAMYLCASSSGTAEAFFGQGTRLTVV.